This T cell receptor beta chain was captured by sequencing in a study of shared clonotypes between healthy human individuals. Study-level background: Researchers assigned three CD4 naive, three CD4 memory, two CD8 naive and one CD8 memory plate to each donor.

Whole-study findings and limits: In contrast to clonotypes shared by all four donors, non-shared clonotypes had lower generation probabilities.

On this clone: Its antigen is unidentified.

Assay execution took place at the deep level. Generated by immunoSEQ multiplex PCR, the TCRdb table keeps only in-frame clones and is missing some. The sample yields roughly 520,000 clones, 90% to 97% seen once. Unmatched junction bases numbered 7, after V lost 4 bases and J lost 3 bases. This CDR3 is 14 amino acids long. The germline CDR1 and CDR2 sequences are SGHNT and YYREEE (reference sequence). The TCR was taken from a woman aged 25 to 39 in good health. J is TRBJ2-7 and V is TRBV5-4, with TRBD1 identical over 7 bases. Sequencing input: naive CD4+ T cells sorted from blood. Subset here: CD45RA+ positively selected. The CDR3 loop reads CASSQEGQSYEQYF. The CDR3 DNA follows: TGTGCCAGCAGCCAAGAGGGACAGAGCTACGAGCAGTACTTC.